This T cell receptor beta chain came from a study of T cells in Graves' hyperthyroidism and ophthalmopathy (dated by TCRdb to about 2019). Some background on the complete study: Peripheral blood was collected at initial diagnosis, before any treatment. TCR V-J signatures able to tell the groups apart were searched for in a discovery cohort of some 97 patients, of whom under 45 had Graves' ophthalmopathy and under 65 had stable Graves' hyperthyroidism. Prospective prediction of ophthalmopathy was tested in an independent validation cohort consisting of fewer than 20 hyperthyroidism patients and around 17 patients who later progressed to ophthalmopathy. The 100 or so discovery patients were divided at random into training and test sets in a 7:3 ratio. The study also compared thyroid tissue and blood T-cell repertoires from about six Graves' hyperthyroidism patients. After sampling, hyperthyroidism patients received methimazole starting at 30 mg daily, and ophthalmopathy patients received high-dose intravenous methylprednisolone. According to the paper, TCR Vbeta CDR3 sequencing was carried out on approximately 140 peripheral blood samples, which came from some 41 ophthalmopathy, some 73 hyperthyroidism and some 17 progressor patients.

The full study reports these points: No statistical method was used to fix the sample size in advance, and group allocation was not hidden from the investigators. In validation, the model predicted progression to ophthalmopathy a median of roughly 6.5 months before onset, with approximately 71% sensitivity and just under 75% specificity. In cross-validation, a model built on a 13 V-J signature told ophthalmopathy apart from stable hyperthyroidism with under 90% sensitivity and around 84% specificity, and in testing the same model reached 80%/75%. Most expanded thyroid clonotypes (frequency above 0.001) were also found in blood, which suggests that blood repertoires may mirror thyroid immune responses.

In the ophthalmopathy patients, disease was moderately to severely active, with a Clinical Activity Score of 3 or more, a NOSPECS grade of 4 or more, and a duration of less than 3 months. Exclusion was applied to patients with uncontrolled infections, other autoimmune diseases, pregnancy or lactation. Diagnoses were based on clinical symptoms, serum thyroxine and TRAb, thyroid ultrasound and orbital computed tomography. PBMCs were separated from about 10 ml of fresh peripheral blood using Ficoll-Paque density gradient centrifugation. Total RNA was extracted using Trizol reagent, and RNA quality was assessed on an Agilent 2100 Bioanalyzer. This clonotype was recorded a few times. Its antigen is unknown. Base qualities are missing; no much larger clone stands one base away. Amplification of TCR beta CDR3 regions was carried out from RNA transcripts. The first round of RT-PCR for the TCR CDR3 was performed with the HTBI primer set and the Qiagen OneStep RT-PCR kit. Libraries were constructed in a second round of multiplex PCR, after which size selection and purification were performed. Paired-end sequencing of the libraries was performed with 100 bp reads on an Illumina HiSeq2000. Per the source publication's procedure: SOAPnuke was used to process the raw data, with reads discarded if the reads contained adapters or uncalled bases, had a mean Phred below 15, or lacked an exact constant-primer or identifier match. High-quality paired reads were merged with COPE v1.2.5, and unique nucleotide sequences were defined as clonotypes. Clonotypes were aligned to IMGT TRBV, TRBD and TRBJ reference segments using MiTCR v1.1. Only V-J combinations with frequency above 0.0001, covering 99.2% of repertoires, were analysed. A TCS score was defined as the ratio of F50 (clonal expansion) to E x V (chaos), with BLOSUM62-based TCRdist applied between CDR3 peptides within each V-J. Welch's t-statistics and random forest reduced fewer than 600 V-J features to about 12, which were used in a naive Bayes classifier (R e1071). Through fastp at Q25 and MiXCR, TCRdb rebuilt clones from the public reads, retaining in-frame beta chains. Rows with one shared CDR3 protein collapse into an entry with the most common genes and DNA. None of the V and J calls come from the authors' own analysis; TCRdb made them. Within this sample are about 600,000 distinct CDR3 sequences, with 16% of them counted one time only. Of the sample, roughly 3.3% is held by the ten largest clones.

Spanning cysteine to phenylalanine, the CDR3 consists of 15 amino acids. The only DNA kept is the CDR3, 45 bases in frame from the first base. CDR1 and CDR2 (LNHNV, YYDKDF) derive from the germline V gene (reference sequence). Trimming takes 0 bases from V and 9 bases from J, and the germline ends sit 17 bases apart. The sequence is built from TRBV15 and TRBJ1-2; a confident D gene designation cannot be given. Sequenced sample: blood. This TCR was recovered from a woman in her thirties or forties with Graves' ophthalmopathy. For the CDR3, the sequence is CATSREYQPTSSYTF. The sequence in DNA is TGTGCCACCAGCAGAGAGTACCAACCTACGAGTAGCTACACCTTC.